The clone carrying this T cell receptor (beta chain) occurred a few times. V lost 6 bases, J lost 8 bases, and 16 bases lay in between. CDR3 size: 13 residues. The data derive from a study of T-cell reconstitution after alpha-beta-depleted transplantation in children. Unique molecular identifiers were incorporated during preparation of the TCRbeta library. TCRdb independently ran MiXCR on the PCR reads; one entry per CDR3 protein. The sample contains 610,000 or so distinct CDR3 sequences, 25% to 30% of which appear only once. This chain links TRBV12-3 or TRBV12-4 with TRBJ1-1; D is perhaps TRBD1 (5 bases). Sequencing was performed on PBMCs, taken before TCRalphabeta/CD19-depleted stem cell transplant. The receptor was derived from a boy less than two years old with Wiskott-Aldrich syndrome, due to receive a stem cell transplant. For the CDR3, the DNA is TGTGCCAGCAGCCGAACTAAGGGGATCGAAGCTTTCTTT. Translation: CASSRTKGIEAFF.